This TCR beta chain was found in a study of Tregs in tolerant kidney transplant recipients (dated by TCRdb to the late 2010s). Regarding the research as a whole: Before combined kidney and bone marrow transplantation, this study identified donor-specific regulatory T cells using TCRbeta sequencing and then followed those same cells after transplant. TCRbeta repertoire sequencing was used in a few healthy controls to compare several ways of expanding Tregs specific for an allogeneic donor. What the study reported, not specific to this receptor: Because only a small number of patients were included, the study had limitations, and the results will need to be validated in larger populations as well as under other immunosuppression protocols. The most biologically relevant and donor-specific TCRbeta repertoire appeared to be identified by expanding Tregs with activated donor B cells. Biological reproducibility was not directly assessed, although technical replication error appeared to be minimal.

Genomic DNA was extracted from sorted cells with the QIAGEN DNeasy Blood and Tissue Kit for TCRbeta CDR3 sequencing. High-throughput TCRbeta CDR3 sequencing, which included PCR amplification with bias correction and internal controls, was done commercially through immunoSEQ. Regarding the original processing steps: Unique productive TCRbeta sequences were defined by CDR3 nucleotide sequence when primers matched and otherwise by CDR3 amino acid sequence together with Vbeta and Jbeta genes. As a correction for sorting error, sequences shared between sorted populations at a frequency ratio of 2:1 or less were discarded, and the remaining shared sequences were assigned to the higher population. A sequence counted as donor-reactive if, in CFSE-low cells, the sequence had a frequency of at least 0.01% and was expanded at least 5-fold compared with unstimulated cells. Repertoire divergence was quantified by Jensen-Shannon divergence using the top 100 TCRbeta sequences ranked by frequency. For samples with multiple sequencing runs, sorting error was corrected in each run separately before the runs were combined. TCRdb carries this immuneACCESS record with in-frame sequences only. Its versions omit some clonotypes, under half of them owing to an unresolved V gene in the studies checked, with the rest unexplained. The DNA gave D and trimming, while V, J and clone size come from that table. This sample has fewer than 70,000 clones in its table, and about 83% of those were observed once. Together, the top ten hold 4.5% to 6.5% of the sample.

Unstimulated Tregs (CD4+CD25+CD127-), CD4+ non-Tregs (CD4+CD25-), CD4 and CD8 cells were FACS-sorted from thawed PBMCs. Blood from healthy controls was obtained either as purchased buffy coats or from healthy volunteers. Healthy control blood was processed by Ficoll density gradient to PBMCs and cryopreserved; patient PBMCs were collected before and after transplant. Deletion took 4 bases off V and 1 base off J, with a span of 13 bases between the germline ends. Spanning cysteine to phenylalanine, the CDR3 consists of 14 amino acids. This entry keeps only the CDR3 DNA: 42 bases, framed from base 1. Per the germline V gene (reference sequence), GTSNPN is the CDR1 and SVGIG is the CDR2. On this clone itself: The specificity of this receptor is unknown. Per-base quality was not reported, and no clone a single base away is much larger than it.

The sequence was obtained from a human donor in good health. The sequencing sample was made of CD4+ T cells from blood. The V and J segments used are TRBV30 and TRBJ2-5; the D gene could be TRBD1 or TRBD2, each one agreeing over 6 bases. The CDR3 corresponds to CAWTPGGLQETQYF. The DNA reads TGTGCCTGGACTCCCGGGGGCCTCCAAGAGACCCAGTACTTC.